This TCR beta chain comes out of a study of shared clonotypes between healthy human individuals. At the level of the study: Used for every donor were three CD4 naive, three CD4 memory, two CD8 naive and one CD8 memory plate. Study conclusions and caveats: Among donors, clonotype sharing was expected to be affected by sequencing depth. Researchers sampled only blood; tissue repertoires likely differ.

Data came from immunoSEQ multiplex PCR; TCRdb stores just in-frame clones and leaves some out. The sample has hundreds of thousands of clones; 74% are singletons. Germline V gene data show CDR1 as MDHEN and CDR2 as SYDVKM. V lost 3 bases, J lost 6 bases, and 7 bases stayed unmatched. The CDR3 spans 15 residues. About this clone: Its antigen is undetermined.

All participating donors were Caucasian adults from Nashville, Tennessee. The receptor was derived from a woman between 25 and 40 years old in good health. The chain has TRBV28 and TRBJ2-1, with 8 bases matching TRBD2. The sequencing input was memory CD4+ T cells sorted from blood. The subset: CD45RA-negative fraction. CDR3 protein: CASSLGLGRPNEQFF. CDR3 in DNA: TGTGCCAGCAGTTTGGGACTAGGGAGGCCCAATGAGCAGTTCTTC.